Following are 2 T cell receptor beta chains from one sample sequenced in a study of blood T cell repertoires in COVID-19. Assay used: immunoSEQ multiplex PCR; TCRdb lists only in-frame clones, some missing. The table shows roughly 99,000 clones, with approximately 88% occurring only once. Material: peripheral blood. The origin of the receptors is a man aged 50-59 years with active or convalescent COVID-19.

The V call is TRBV20-1, the J call TRBJ2-3; no clear D. Germline-derived CDR1 and CDR2 are DFQATT and SNEGSKA (reference sequence). The CDR3 loop spans 11 amino acids. V was clipped by 3 bases and J by 2 bases, with 3 bases between them. CDR3 nucleotide sequence: TGCAGTGCTAGCATCACAGATACGCAGTATTTT. It translates to CSASITDTQYF.

V is TRBV30 and J is TRBJ1-3, with no clear D. The V and J ends lost 3 bases and 0 bases respectively, with 9 bases between them. The CDR3 runs 14 residues. Germline V gene data show CDR1 as GTSNPN and CDR2 as SVGIG (reference sequence). CDR3 sequence: CAWSGTRSGNTIYF. The CDR3 DNA reads as TGTGCCTGGAGCGGTACCCGCTCTGGAAACACCATATATTTT.